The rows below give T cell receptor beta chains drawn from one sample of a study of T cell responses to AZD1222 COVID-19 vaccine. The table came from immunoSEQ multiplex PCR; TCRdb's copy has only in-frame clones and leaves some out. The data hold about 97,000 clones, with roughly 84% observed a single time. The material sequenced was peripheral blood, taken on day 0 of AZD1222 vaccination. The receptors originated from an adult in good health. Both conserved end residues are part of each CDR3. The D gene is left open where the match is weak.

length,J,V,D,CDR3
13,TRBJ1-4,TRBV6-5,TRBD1,CASSRGQQEKLFF
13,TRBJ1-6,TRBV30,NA,CAWSVTWNSPLHF
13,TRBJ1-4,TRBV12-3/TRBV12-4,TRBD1,CASSRDRREKLFF
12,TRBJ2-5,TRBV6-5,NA,CASGWRGETQYF
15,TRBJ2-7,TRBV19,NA,CASSTKGGSTYEQYF
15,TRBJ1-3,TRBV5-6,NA,CASSLGTYPGNTIYF
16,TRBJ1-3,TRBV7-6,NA,CASSLEGGTSGNTIYF
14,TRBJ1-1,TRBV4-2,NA,CASSQDRVNTEAFF
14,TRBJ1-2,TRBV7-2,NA,CASSLRQPFDGYTF
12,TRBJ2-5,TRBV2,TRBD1,CASSRDRETQYF
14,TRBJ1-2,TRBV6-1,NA,CASSEIQEIYGYTF
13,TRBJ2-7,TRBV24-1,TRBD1,CATSGTGIHEQYF
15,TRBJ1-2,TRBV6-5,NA,CASSYSALGDYGYTF
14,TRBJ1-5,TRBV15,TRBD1,CATSQGVNNQPQHF
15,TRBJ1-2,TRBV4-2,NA,CASSQSGDGILGYTF
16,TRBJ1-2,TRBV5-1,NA,CASSRTGTAANYGYTF
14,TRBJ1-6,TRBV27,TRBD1,CASSWDRVNSPLHF
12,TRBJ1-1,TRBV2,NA,CASSHSTTEAFF